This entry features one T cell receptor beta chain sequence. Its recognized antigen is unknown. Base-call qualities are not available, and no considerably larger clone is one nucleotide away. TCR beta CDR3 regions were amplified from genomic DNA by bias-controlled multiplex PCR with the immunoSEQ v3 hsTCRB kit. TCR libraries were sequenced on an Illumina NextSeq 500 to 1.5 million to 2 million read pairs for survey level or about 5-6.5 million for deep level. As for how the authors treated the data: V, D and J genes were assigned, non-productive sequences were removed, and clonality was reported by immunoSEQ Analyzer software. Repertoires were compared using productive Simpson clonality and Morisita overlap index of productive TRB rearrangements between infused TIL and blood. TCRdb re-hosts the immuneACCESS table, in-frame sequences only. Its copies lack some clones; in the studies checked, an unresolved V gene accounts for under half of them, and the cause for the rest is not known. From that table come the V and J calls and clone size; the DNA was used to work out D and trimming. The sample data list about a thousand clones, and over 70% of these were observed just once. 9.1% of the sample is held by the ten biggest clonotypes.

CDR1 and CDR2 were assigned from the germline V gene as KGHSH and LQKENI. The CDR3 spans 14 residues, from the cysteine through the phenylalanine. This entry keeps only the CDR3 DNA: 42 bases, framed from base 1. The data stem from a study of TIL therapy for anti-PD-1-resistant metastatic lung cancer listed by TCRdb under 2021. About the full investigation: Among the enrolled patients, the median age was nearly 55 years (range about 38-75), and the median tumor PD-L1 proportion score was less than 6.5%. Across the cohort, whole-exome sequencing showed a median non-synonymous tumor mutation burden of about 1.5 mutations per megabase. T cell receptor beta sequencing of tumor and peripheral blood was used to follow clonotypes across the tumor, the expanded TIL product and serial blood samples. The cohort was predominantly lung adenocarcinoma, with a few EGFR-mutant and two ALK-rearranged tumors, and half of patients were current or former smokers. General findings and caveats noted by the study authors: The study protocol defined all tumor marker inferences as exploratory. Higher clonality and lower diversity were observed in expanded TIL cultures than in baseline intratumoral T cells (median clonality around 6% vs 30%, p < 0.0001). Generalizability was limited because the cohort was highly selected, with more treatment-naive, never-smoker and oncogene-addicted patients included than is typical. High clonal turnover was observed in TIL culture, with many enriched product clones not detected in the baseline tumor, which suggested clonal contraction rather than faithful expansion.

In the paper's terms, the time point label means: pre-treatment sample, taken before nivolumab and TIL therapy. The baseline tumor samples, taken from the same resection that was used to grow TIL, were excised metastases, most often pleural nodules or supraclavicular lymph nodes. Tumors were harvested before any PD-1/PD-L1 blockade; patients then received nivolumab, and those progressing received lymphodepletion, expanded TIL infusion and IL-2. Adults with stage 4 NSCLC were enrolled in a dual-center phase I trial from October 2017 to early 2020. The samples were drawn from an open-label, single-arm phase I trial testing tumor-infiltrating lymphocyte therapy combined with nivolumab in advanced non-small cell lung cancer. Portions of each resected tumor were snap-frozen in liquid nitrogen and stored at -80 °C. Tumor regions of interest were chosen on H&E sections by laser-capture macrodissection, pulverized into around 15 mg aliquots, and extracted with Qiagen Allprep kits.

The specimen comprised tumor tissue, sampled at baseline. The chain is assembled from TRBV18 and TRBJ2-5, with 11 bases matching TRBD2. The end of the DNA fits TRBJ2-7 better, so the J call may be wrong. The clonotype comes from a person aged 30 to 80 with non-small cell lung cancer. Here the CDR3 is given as CASSEPGLADEQYF. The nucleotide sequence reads TGTGCCAGCTCAGAACCGGGACTAGCGGACGAGCAGTACTTC.